This section outlines one TCR beta chain sequence together with its context. Its cognate antigen has yet to be identified. The input lacks base qualities; no much larger clone sits a single base away. The study deep-sequenced TCR repertoires of sorted CD4+ and CD8+ blood T cells from severe aplastic anemia patients and healthy subjects. Ficoll-Paque density gradient centrifugation was used to isolate peripheral blood mononuclear cells. Before DNA extraction, CD4+ and CD8+ T cells were sorted by FACS or by magnetic beads. These data belong to a study of CD8+CD57+ T cells in acquired aplastic anemia listed by TCRdb under 2018. Regarding the research as a whole: DNA extracted from sorted CD4+ and CD8+ cells had a mean of roughly 3.4 ug, with a range of 0.2 to 27.4 ug. Mean read counts for healthy donor samples were approximately 10 million for CD4+ cells and 11 million to 14 million for CD8+ cells.

Genomic DNA served as template for TCR beta VDJ combination and CDR3 sequence profiling. TCR repertoire sequencing was run on an Illumina HiSeq 2000. As for the original processing: TRBV/TRBJ rearrangement plots, CDR3 size and DJ length profiles, and Simpson's diversity index were used to assess repertoires. The immunodominant clone was defined as the most abundant DNA sequence in deep sequencing data. CDR3 amino acid sequences were checked for sharing across subjects and were also compared against the VDJdb database and published repertoires. The raw public reads went through TCRdb reprocessing: fastp at Q25, MiXCR clone calling, in-frame beta chains kept. Identical CDR3 proteins give one entry, which carries the most common genes and DNA. For this entry, the V and J calls and clone size follow TCRdb and not the study's own pipeline. The sample profile shows about 210,000 distinct CDR3 sequences; over 60% of them were found once. About 29% of the sample belongs to the ten largest clones.

Including cysteine and phenylalanine, the CDR3 has 17 amino acids. Only the CDR3 region is kept as DNA, spanning 51 bases read in frame from base 1. CDR1 and CDR2, per the germline V gene (reference sequence), are SEHNR and FQNEAQ. The junction carries 21 bases between V and J, which are trimmed by 4 bases and 8 bases respectively. The study at large found these results: CD8+ Simpson's diversity did not differ significantly between patients and healthy controls (P=0.060). Approximately 27 CD8+ CDR3 sequences were found in both patients and controls but appeared to be highly expressed in patients and within the immunodominant clones of the patients.

The TCR sequence derives from a human donor in good health. Here the chain combines TRBV7-9 and TRBJ1-6; the D region possibly corresponds to TRBD1 (5 bases align). The sample consisted of sorted CD4+, CD8+, or CD8+CD57+ T cells (not recorded which) from PBMCs. The encoded CDR3 is CASSSENLGRNDSPLHF. The sequence in DNA is TGTGCCAGCAGCTCTGAGAACCTGGGACGGAATGATTCACCCCTCCACTTT.